The sample holds many counts of the clone carrying this TCR beta chain. Its antigen is unknown. The germline gives CDR1 SGHTA, CDR2 FQGNSA. This CDR3 has 17 residues. J gave up 2 bases and V 3 bases, and 5 bases lay outside the gene matches. TCRdb itself ran the reads through MiXCR, one entry per CDR3 protein. The data contain around 100,000 distinct CDR3 sequences, around 40% of them singletons. The sample originates from a study of T cell repertoires in cytomegalovirus infection. The sequence came from a human donor in good health (CMV status not recorded). Some clones in this sample may be carry-over from other donors' samples. Sequences were derived from CD8+ T cells from cultured PBMCs, sampled from culture after CMV antigen stimulation. The gene calls are TRBV7-2 and TRBJ2-6, with 9 bases identical to TRBD1. CDR3 coding DNA: TGTGCCAGCAGCTTCCCCACAGGGGGCGCTGGGGCCAACGTCCTGACTTTC. It is translated as CASSFPTGGAGANVLTF.